The 9 T cell receptor beta chains below come from one sample, sequenced in a study of T cell repertoires in cytomegalovirus infection. For these TCRs, the target antigens are not known. From the reads, TCRdb called clonotypes with MiXCR, one entry per CDR3 protein. The table includes 750,000 to 900,000 distinct CDR3 sequences, almost 30% detected once. Material: cultured CD8+ T cells from PBMCs, obtained from culture after CMV antigen stimulation. The receptors shown here come from a human donor in good health (CMV status not recorded). Some clones in this sample may be carry-over from other donors' samples.

This clonotype was found many times. The rearrangement joins TRBV7-6 to TRBJ1-1; D unresolved. Germline V gene data show CDR1 as SGHVS and CDR2 as FNYEAQ. The CDR3 length is 15 residues. V was pared by 0 bases and J by 11 bases, with 19 bases between. CDR3 coding DNA: TGTGCCAGCAGCTTAGCGCAGGAGGACCTAAACCGGGCTTTCTTT. Translated: CASSLAQEDLNRAFF.

This chain links TRBV9 with TRBJ1-2, with TRBD1 matching over 7 bases. Looked up from germline, CDR1 is SGDLS and CDR2 is YYNGEE. The CDR3 is made up of 15 amino acids. After removal of 4 bases from V and 0 bases from J, the junction contained 6 bases not matched to a gene. In nucleotides, the CDR3 is TGTGCCAGCAGCCTTGGGACAGCCGCTAACTATGGCTACACCTTC. It specifies CASSLGTAANYGYTF.

V is TRBV7-6 and J is TRBJ2-2, with 7 bases matching TRBD2. The CDR3 runs 16 residues. CDR1 is SGHVS and CDR2 is FNYEAQ in the germline V gene. V dropped 5 bases and J dropped 3; count of bases not matched to a gene: 9. CDR3 nucleotide sequence: TGTGCCAGCAGCCTAATTCGACTAGCCGACACCGGGGAGCTGTTTTTT. It yields the protein CASSLIRLADTGELFF.

This chain links TRBV27 with TRBJ1-5; D unclear. The germline gives CDR1 MNHEY, CDR2 SMNVEV (reference sequence). Trimming removed 2 bases from V and 6 bases from J, with 14 bases in between. The CDR3 is 15 residues long. CDR3 coding DNA: TGTGCCAGCAGTTTAACTGCAGGAGATGGTCAGCCCCAGCATTTT. Translating gives CASSLTAGDGQPQHF.

Worth noting for this clonotype: The CDR3 end shows no conserved phenylalanine or tryptophan, and so a read error is likely. The J gene is TRBJ2-7, the V gene TRBV6-2 or TRBV6-3; D gene uncertain. CDR1 is MNHEY, CDR2 SVGEGT, per germline. Deletions cut 5 bases from V and 3 bases from J, with 17 bases between. There are 15 residues in the CDR3. CDR3 nucleotides: TGTGCCAGCAGTGAACTGATTGGCTCCGGCTACGAGCAGTACTTA. The encoded protein is CASSELIGSGYEQYL.

V and J are TRBV29-1 and TRBJ2-1; TRBD2 agrees at 10 bases. The length of the CDR3 is 14 residues. V trimming: 6 bases; J trimming: 9 bases; junction bases outside the gene matches: 11. Per the germline V gene, CDR1 is SQVTM and CDR2 is ANQGSEA. The CDR3 bases are TGCAGCGTAAGCGGGGGGGCCTCATCGAGTGAGCAGTTCTTC. This encodes CSVSGGASSSEQFF.

The chain couples TRBV12-3 or TRBV12-4 to TRBJ1-1; possibly TRBD1 for D (5 bases). This CDR3 region has 14 residues. Trimming left V 6 bases short and J 4 bases short, with 15 bases between. The chain's CDR3 is CASRFGQGTTEAFF. CDR3 sequence (DNA): TGTGCCAGCAGGTTTGGCCAGGGAACCACTGAAGCTTTCTTT.

The gene calls are TRBV5-5 and TRBJ1-5, with TRBD1 identical over 7 bases. Germline V gene lookup returns CDR1 SGHKS and CDR2 YYEKEE (reference sequence). Germline trimming cut 2 bases from V and 4 bases from J; bases unmatched to any gene: 6. This CDR3 comprises 15 residues. CDR3 region: CASSLFGQANQPQHF. CDR3 coding DNA: TGTGCCAGCAGCTTATTCGGACAGGCAAATCAGCCCCAGCATTTT.

The rearrangement uses TRBV6-7 and TRBJ2-7; perhaps TRBD2 as D (5 bases). TRBV6-7 is flagged as an ORF with uncertain function. This CDR3 has 15 residues. The ends were cut back, 2 bases at V and 0 bases at J, with 11 bases in the middle. CDR3 nucleotide sequence: TGTGCCAGCAGTTACGGGAGAACCGGCTCCTACGAGCAGTACGTC. It specifies CASSYGRTGSYEQYV.